This T cell receptor beta chain emerged from a study of T cells in Graves' hyperthyroidism and ophthalmopathy. Study-wide results and caveats: Patients with ophthalmopathy were separated from those with stable hyperthyroidism by a 13 V-J model. In validation, the model predicted ophthalmopathy. These predictions came a median roughly seven months before onset.

This clonotype has ten or more counts. The antigen is unknown. RNA transcripts yielded amplified TCR beta CDR3 regions. The HTBI primer set was used in a first-round RT-PCR of the TCR CDR3. TCRdb reprocessed the multiplex PCR reads via MiXCR and lists one record per CDR3 protein. Of about 200,000 distinct CDR3 sequences in the sample, 15% to 20% were seen once. CDR3 length: 15 amino acids. Germline V gene data show CDR1 as SGHAT and CDR2 as FQNNGV. After removal of 2 bases from V and 3 bases from J, the junction contained 3 bases not matched to a gene. Sequencing was performed on blood. V and J are TRBV11-2 and TRBJ1-4; 7 positions match TRBD1. This sequence was found in a man aged 40-49 years with Graves' hyperthyroidism. CDR3 amino acids: CASSLTGQSNEKLFF. For the CDR3, the DNA is TGTGCCAGCAGCTTAACGGGACAGTCTAATGAAAAACTGTTTTTT.